The clone carrying this TCR beta chain has more than one count but fewer than ten. Its antigen is still unknown. These data come from a study of cytomegalovirus exposure and HLA in healthy donors. The J segment lost 6 bases and the V segment lost 5 bases, leaving 9 bases of the junction unmatched. The germline gives CDR1 SGHTA, CDR2 FQGTGA. The CDR3 totals 15 residues. Study-level results: HLA allele associations emerged for some 16,000 TCR beta sequences in a later analysis, at 0.05 false discovery rate. Most of the TCR beta V segments (in an earlier analysis) were productive either about 90% or about 30% of the time.

The PCR ran on 60 Vbeta and 13 Jbeta primers. The repertoire was sequenced with immunoSEQ multiplex PCR; TCRdb's copy has only in-frame clones and lacks some. The repertoire holds about 200,000 clones, 80% to 90% seen once, with 2.9% in the top ten. Sequencing input: PBMCs. The sequence came from a man aged 30-40 years in good health and CMV-seronegative. V usage is TRBV7-3 and J usage is TRBJ2-1, with 8 nucleotides matching TRBD1. Here the CDR3 reads CASSLGQGGGNEQFF. The CDR3 nucleotides read TGTGCCAGCAGCCTCGGACAGGGAGGTGGCAATGAGCAGTTCTTC.